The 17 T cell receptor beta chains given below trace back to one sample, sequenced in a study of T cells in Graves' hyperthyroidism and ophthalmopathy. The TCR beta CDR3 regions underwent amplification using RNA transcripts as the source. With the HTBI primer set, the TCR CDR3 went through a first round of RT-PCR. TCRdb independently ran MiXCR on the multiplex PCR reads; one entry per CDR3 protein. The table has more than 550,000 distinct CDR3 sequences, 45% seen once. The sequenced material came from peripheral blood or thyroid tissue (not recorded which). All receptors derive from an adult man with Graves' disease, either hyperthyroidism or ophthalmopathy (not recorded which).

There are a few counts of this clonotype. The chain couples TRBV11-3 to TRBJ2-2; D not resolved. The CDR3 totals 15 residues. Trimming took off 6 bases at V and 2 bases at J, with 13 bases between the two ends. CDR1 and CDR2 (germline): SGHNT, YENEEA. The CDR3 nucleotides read TGTGCCAGCAGTTCCCAGTTATCCAACACCGGGGAGCTGTTTTTT. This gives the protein CASSSQLSNTGELFF.

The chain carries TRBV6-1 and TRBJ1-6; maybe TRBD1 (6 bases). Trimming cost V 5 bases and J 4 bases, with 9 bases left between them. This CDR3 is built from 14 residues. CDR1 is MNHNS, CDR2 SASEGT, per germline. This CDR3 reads CASSTGQYNSPLHF. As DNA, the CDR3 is TGTGCCAGCAGTACCGGACAGTATAATTCACCCCTCCACTTT.

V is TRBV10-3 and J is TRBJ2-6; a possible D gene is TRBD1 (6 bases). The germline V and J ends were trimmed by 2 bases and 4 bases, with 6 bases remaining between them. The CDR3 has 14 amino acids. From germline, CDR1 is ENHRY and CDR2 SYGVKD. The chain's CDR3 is CAISEGTGANVLTF. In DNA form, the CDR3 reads TGTGCCATCAGTGAGGGGACAGGGGCCAACGTCCTGACTTTC.

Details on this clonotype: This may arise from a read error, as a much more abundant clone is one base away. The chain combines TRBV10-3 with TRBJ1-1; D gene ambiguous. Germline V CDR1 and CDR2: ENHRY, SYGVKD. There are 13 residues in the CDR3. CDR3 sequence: CATSEISGPEAFF. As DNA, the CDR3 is TGTGCCACCAGTGAGATATCGGGCCCTGAAGCTTTCTTT.

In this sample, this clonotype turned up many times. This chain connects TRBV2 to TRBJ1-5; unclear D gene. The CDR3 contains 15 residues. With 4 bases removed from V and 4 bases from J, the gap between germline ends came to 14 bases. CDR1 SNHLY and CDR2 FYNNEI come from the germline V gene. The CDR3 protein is CASSVSLRGNQPQHF. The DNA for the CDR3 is TGTGCCAGCAGTGTCAGTCTACGAGGGAATCAGCCCCAGCATTTT.

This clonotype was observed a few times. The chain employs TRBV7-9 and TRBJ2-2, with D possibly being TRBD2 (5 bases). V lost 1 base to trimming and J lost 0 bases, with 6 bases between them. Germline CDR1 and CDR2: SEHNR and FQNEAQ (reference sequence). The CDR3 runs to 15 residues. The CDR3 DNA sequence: TGTGCCAGCAGCTTAGACGGGACGAACACCGGGGAGCTGTTTTTT. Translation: CASSLDGTNTGELFF.

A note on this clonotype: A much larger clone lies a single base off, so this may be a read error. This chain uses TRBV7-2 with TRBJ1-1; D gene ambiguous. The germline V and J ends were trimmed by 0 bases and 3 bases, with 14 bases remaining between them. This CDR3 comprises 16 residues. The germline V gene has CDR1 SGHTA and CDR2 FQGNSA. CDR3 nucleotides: TGTGCCAGCAGCTTAGCGGTATCGAAGGAGGACACTGAAGCTTTCTTT. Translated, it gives CASSLAVSKEDTEAFF.

This CDR3 is CASSFAGNHGYTF. CDR3 DNA sequence: TGTGCCAGCAGTTTCGCAGGGAACCATGGCTACACCTTC. The V gene is TRBV7-9, the J gene TRBJ1-2; tentatively, D is TRBD1 (5 bases). This CDR3 contains 13 residues. CDR1 and CDR2 from the germline V gene are SEHNR and FQNEAQ (reference sequence). The V gene lost 6 bases and the J gene lost 6 bases, with 14 bases spanning the gap.

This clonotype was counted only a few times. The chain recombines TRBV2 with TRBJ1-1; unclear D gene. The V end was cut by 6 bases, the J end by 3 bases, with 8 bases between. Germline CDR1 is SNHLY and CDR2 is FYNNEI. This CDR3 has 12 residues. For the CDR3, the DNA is TGTGCCAGCAGCCACCTATACACTGAAGCTTTCTTT. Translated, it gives CASSHLYTEAFF.

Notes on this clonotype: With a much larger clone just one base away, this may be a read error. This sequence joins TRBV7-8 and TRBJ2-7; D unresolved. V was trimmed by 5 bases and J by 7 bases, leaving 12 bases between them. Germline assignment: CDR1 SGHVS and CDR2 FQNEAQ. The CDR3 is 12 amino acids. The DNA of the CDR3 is TGTGCCAGCAGCCAAGCCTGGGGAGAGCAGTACTTC. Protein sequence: CASSQAWGEQYF.

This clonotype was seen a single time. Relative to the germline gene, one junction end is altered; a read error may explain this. CDR3 in amino acids: CASSATPGQGGDTEALF. The CDR3 nucleotides read TGTGCCAGCAGCGCCACCCCGGGACAGGGGGGAGACACTGAAGCTCTCTTT. The chain is built from TRBV9 and TRBJ1-1; 11 bases agree with TRBD1. CDR1 and CDR2 (germline): SGDLS, YYNGEE. CDR3 length: 17 amino acids.

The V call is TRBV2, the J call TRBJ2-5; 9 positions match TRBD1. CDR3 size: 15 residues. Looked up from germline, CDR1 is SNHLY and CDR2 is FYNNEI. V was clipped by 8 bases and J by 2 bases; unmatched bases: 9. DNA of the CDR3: TGTGCCAGCGGAATTACAGGGGGCGGGCAAGAGACCCAGTACTTC. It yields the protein CASGITGGGQETQYF.

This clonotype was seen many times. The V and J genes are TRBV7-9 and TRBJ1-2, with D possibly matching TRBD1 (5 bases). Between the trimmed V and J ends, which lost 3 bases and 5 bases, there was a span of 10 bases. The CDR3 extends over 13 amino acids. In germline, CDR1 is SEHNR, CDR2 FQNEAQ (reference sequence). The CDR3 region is CASSFRDWYGYTF. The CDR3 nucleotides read TGTGCCAGCAGCTTCCGGGACTGGTATGGCTACACCTTC.

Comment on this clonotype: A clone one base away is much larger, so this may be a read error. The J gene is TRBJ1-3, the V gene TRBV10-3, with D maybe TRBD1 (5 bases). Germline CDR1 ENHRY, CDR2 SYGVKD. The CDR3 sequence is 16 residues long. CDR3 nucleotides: TGTGCCATCACCGACCCTGGGACCGTTTCTGGAAACACCACATATTTT. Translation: CAITDPGTVSGNTTYF.

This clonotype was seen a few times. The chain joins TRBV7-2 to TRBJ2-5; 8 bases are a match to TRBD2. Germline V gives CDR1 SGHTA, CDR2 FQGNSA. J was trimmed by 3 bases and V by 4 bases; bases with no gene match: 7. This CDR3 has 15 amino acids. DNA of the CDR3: TGTGCCAGCAGCTACAAACCGGGACTAGAAGAGACCCAGTACTTC. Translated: CASSYKPGLEETQYF.

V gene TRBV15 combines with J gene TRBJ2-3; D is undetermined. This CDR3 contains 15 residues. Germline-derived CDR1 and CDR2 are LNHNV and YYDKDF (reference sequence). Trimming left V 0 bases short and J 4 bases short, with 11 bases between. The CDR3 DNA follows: TGTGCCACCAGCAGAGATCGAGGTGGTGCAGATACGCAGTATTTT. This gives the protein CATSRDRGGADTQYF.

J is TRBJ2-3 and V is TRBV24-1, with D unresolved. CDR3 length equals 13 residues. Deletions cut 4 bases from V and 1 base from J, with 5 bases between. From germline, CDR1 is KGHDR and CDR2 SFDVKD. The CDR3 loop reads CATSDPRTDTQYF. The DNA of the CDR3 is TGTGCCACCAGTGACCCCCGCACAGATACGCAGTATTTT.